This T cell receptor beta chain was observed in a study of T cell repertoires in cytomegalovirus infection. The overall study: Recently identified HLA-C-restricted CMV epitopes and well-studied HLA-B-restricted CMV epitopes were used by the study.

About this clonotype: The antigen is not known.

TCRdb processed the reads anew with MiXCR; each CDR3 protein has one entry. The table lists 400,000 to 600,000 distinct CDR3 sequences, about 44% of them singletons, with about 41% in the top ten. Germline V CDR1 and CDR2: MGHRA, YSYEKL. The CDR3 is 14 residues long. The V gene lost 0 bases and the J gene lost 8 bases, with 8 bases spanning the gap. Study-level results: There were HLA-C-restricted CMV-specific TCR beta clonotypes dominating the ex vivo response.

The specimen was cultured PBMCs, collected from culture after CMV antigen stimulation. This chain connects TRBV4-1 to TRBJ1-6; D uncertain. The clonotype was recovered from a human donor in good health (CMV status not recorded). Some clones in this sample may be carry-over from other donors' samples. The chain's CDR3 is CASSQEGLDSPLHF. The CDR3 DNA reads as TGCGCCAGCAGCCAAGAAGGGTTGGATTCACCCCTCCACTTT.